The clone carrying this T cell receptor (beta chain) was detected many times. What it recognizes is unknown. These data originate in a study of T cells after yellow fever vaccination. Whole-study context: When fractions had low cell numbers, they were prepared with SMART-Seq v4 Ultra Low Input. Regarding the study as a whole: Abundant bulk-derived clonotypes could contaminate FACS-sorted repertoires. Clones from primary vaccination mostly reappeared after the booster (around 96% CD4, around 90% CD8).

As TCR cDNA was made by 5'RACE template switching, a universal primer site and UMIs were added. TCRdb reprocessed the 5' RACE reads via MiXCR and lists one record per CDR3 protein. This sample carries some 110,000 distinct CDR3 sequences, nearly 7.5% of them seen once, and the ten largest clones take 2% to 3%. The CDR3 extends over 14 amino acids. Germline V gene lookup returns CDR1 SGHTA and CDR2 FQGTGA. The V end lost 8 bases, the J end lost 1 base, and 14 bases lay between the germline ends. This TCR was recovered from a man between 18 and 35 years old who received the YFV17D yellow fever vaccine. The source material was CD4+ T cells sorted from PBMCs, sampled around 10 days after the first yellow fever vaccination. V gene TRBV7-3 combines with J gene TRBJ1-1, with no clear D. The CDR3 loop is CASRLGPQNTEAFF. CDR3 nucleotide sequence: TGTGCCAGCCGACTCGGACCCCAGAACACTGAAGCTTTCTTT.